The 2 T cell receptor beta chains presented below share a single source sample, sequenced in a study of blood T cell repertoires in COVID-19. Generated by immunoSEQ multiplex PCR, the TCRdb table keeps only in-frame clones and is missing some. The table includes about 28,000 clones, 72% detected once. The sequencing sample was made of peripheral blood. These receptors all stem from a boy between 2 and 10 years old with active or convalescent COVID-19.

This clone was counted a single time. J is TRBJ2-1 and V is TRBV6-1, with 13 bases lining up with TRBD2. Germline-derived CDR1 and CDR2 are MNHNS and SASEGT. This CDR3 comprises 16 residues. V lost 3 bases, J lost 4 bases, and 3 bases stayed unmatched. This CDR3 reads CASSDRLAGGYNEQFF. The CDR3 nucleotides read TGTGCCAGCAGTGACCGACTAGCGGGAGGATACAATGAGCAGTTCTTC.

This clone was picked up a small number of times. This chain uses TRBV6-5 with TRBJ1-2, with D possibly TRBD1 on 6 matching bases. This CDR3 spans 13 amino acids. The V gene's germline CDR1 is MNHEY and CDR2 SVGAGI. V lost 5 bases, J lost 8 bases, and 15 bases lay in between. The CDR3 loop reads CASSRQKGGGYTF. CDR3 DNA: TGTGCCAGCAGTCGACAGAAAGGGGGAGGCTACACCTTC.